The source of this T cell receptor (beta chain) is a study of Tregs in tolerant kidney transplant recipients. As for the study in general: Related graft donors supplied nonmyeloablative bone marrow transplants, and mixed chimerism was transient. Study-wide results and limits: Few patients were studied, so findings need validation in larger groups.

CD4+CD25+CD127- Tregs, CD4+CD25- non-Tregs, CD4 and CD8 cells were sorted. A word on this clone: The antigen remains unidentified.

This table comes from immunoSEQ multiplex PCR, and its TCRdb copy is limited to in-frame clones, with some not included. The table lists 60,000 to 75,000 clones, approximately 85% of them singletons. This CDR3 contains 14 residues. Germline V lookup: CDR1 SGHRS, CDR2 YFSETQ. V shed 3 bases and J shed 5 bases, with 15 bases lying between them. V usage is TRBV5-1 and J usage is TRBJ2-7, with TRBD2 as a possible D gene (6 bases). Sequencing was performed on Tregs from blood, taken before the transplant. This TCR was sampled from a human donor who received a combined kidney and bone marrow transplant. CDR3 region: CASSWRLGSNEQYF. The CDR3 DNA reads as TGCGCCAGCAGCTGGAGACTAGGTAGCAACGAGCAGTACTTC. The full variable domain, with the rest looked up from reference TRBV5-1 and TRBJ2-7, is KAGVTQTPRYLIKTRGQQVTLSCSPISGHRSVSWYQQTPGQGLQFLFEYFSETQRNKGNFPGRFSGRQFSNSRSEMNVSTLELGDSALYLCASSWRLGSNEQYFGPGTRLTVT.